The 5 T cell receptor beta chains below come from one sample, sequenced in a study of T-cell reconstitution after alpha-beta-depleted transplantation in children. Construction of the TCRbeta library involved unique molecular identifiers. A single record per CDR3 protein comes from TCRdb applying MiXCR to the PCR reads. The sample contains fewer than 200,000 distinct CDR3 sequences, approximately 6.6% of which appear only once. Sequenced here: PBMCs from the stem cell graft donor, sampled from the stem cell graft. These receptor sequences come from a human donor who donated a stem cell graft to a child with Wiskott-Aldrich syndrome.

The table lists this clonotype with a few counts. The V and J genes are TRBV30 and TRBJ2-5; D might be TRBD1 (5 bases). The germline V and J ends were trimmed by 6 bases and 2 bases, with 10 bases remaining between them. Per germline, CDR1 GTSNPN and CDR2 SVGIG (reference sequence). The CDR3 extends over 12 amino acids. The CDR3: CACGALQETQYF. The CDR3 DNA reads TGTGCCTGTGGGGCCCTACAAGAGACCCAGTACTTC.

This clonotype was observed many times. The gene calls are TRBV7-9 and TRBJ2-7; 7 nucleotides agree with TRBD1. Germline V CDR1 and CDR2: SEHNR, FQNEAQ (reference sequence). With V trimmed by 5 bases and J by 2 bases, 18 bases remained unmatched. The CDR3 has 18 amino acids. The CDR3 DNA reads TGTGCCAGCAGCCCTCGGGACAGCCCTGACAATCTTCCCTACGAGCAGTACTTC. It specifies CASSPRDSPDNLPYEQYF.

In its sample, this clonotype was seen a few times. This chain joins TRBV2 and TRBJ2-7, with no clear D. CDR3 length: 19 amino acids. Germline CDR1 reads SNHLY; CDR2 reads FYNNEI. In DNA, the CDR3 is TGTACCATCAGTTATATAACCGGGTCCACACTCTCACCAATTTACGAGCAGTACTTC. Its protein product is CTISYITGSTLSPIYEQYF.

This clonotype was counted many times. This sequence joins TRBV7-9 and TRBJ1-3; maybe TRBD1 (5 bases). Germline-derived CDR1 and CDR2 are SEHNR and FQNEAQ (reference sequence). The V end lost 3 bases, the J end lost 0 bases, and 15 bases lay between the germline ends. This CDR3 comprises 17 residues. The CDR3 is CASSLETGRSSGNTIYF. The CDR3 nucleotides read TGTGCCAGCAGCTTGGAAACAGGTCGCAGCTCTGGAAACACCATATATTTT. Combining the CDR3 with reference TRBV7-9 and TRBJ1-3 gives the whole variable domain DTGVSQNPRHKITKRGQNVTFRCDPISEHNRLYWYRQTLGQGPEFLTYFQNEAQLEKSRLLSDRFSAERPKGSFSTLEIQRTEQGDSAMYLCASSLETGRSSGNTIYFGEGSWLTVV.

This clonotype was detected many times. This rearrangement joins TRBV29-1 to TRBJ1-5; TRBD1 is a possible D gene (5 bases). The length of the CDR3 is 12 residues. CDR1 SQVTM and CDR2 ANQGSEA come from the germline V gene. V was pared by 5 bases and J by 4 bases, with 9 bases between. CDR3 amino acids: CSVLQGNQPQHF. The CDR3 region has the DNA TGCAGCGTTCTCCAGGGAAATCAGCCCCAGCATTTT.